This passage covers 16 T cell receptor beta chains from one sample sequenced in a study of monozygotic twins with inflammatory bowel disease (dated 2019 in TCRdb). Libraries were made using 5' RACE. These reads were obtained on an Illumina HiSeq 2500. After reprocessing by TCRdb, each CDR3 protein sequence is one entry, and no DNA is given. In this sample's table one finds some 450,000 distinct CDR3 sequences. 2.4% of the sample goes to the ten largest clones. The sample comprised blood. The receptors come from a human donor with ulcerative colitis or Crohn's disease, or a healthy co-twin of an affected twin (not recorded which).

This chain links TRBV10-3 with TRBJ2-7. This CDR3 is built from 14 residues. The germline gives CDR1 ENHRY, CDR2 SYGVKD. The CDR3 reads CAISKDSSSYEQYF.

CDR3 region: CSAPDRDNSPLHF. The rearrangement joins TRBV20-1 to TRBJ1-6; as DNA is missing, the TRBD1 call by TCRdb cannot be tested. The germline V gene encodes CDR1 DFQATT and CDR2 SNEGSKA (reference sequence). The CDR3 is made up of 13 amino acids.

The V gene is TRBV19, the J gene TRBJ2-7. CDR1 is LNHDA, CDR2 SQIVND, per germline (reference sequence). The CDR3 runs 13 residues. CDR3 in amino acids: CASSTIRGSEQYF. The full variable domain, rest sourced from reference TRBV19 and TRBJ2-7, is DGGITQSPKYLFRKEGQNVTLSCEQNLNHDAMYWYRQDPGQGLRLIYYSQIVNDFQKGDIAEGYSVSREKKESFPLTVTSAQKNPTAFYLCASSTIRGSEQYFGPGTRLTVT.

The chain couples TRBV6-1 to TRBJ1-1. The CDR3 consists of 13 residues. CDR1 is MNHNS and CDR2 is SASEGT in the germline V gene. CDR3 sequence: CASSATVNTEAFF.

The chain employs TRBV5-1 and TRBJ1-1. CDR3 length equals 13 residues. Looked up from germline, CDR1 is SGHRS and CDR2 is YFSETQ. The CDR3 loop reads CASSPVENTEAFF.

V and J are TRBV7-2 and TRBJ2-7; TCRdb picks TRBD2, but there is no DNA to check that call. Germline CDR1 is SGHTA and CDR2 is FQGNSA. The CDR3 contains 13 residues. CDR3: CASSKGPPYEQYF.

This chain uses TRBV25-1 with TRBJ2-3; TCRdb indicates TRBD1, and absent DNA this call remains unverified. Germline V CDR1 and CDR2: MGHDK, SYGVNS. CDR3 length equals 18 residues. CDR3 region: CASSFGRGVVWSTDTQYF. Complete variable domain (other parts from reference TRBV25-1 and TRBJ2-3): EADIYQTPRYLVIGTGKKITLECSQTMGHDKMYWYQQDPGMELHLIHYSYGVNSTEKGDLSSESTVSRIRTEHFPLTLESARPSHTSQYLCASSFGRGVVWSTDTQYFGPGTRLTVL.

V gene TRBV7-2 combines with J gene TRBJ2-3; TCRdb's D call, TRBD1, is unchecked because there is no DNA. Germline values: CDR1 SGHTA, CDR2 FQGNSA. CDR3 length: 17 amino acids. The CDR3 loop reads CASSLGSAGTGTDTQYF.

This chain connects TRBV7-9 to TRBJ2-5; without DNA, the TCRdb call of TRBD2 cannot be checked. Per germline, CDR1 SEHNR and CDR2 FQNEAQ (reference sequence). The CDR3 is 16 amino acids. CDR3 in amino acids: CASSSPILANQETQYF.

The J gene is TRBJ2-7, the V gene TRBV4-1; TCRdb picks TRBD1, but there is no DNA to check that call. The CDR3 covers 14 residues. The germline gives CDR1 MGHRA, CDR2 YSYEKL. CDR3: CASSQGDRLYEQYF.

The chain recombines TRBV29-1 with TRBJ2-3; there is no DNA to check the TCRdb D call of TRBD1. The CDR3 is 14 residues long. Germline V gene lookup returns CDR1 SQVTM and CDR2 ANQGSEA. CDR3 residues: CSPGWDTDEDTQYF.

The V gene is TRBV7-9, the J gene TRBJ1-5; absent DNA, TCRdb's TRBD1 call cannot be checked. CDR1 and CDR2 from the germline V gene are SEHNR and FQNEAQ (reference sequence). CDR3 length: 14 residues. The chain's CDR3 is CASSPGTPNQPQHF.

The rearrangement links TRBV7-2 to TRBJ2-7; TCRdb names TRBD1, which stays unverified in the absence of DNA. Germline values: CDR1 SGHTA, CDR2 FQGNSA. The CDR3 is 15 amino acids. CDR3 sequence reads: CASSPSRTGKSGQYF. Full variable domain (outside the CDR3, taken from reference TRBV7-2 and TRBJ2-7): GAGVSQSPSNKVTEKGKDVELRCDPISGHTALYWYRQSLGQGLEFLIYFQGNSAPDKSGLPSDRFSAERTGGSVSTLTIQRTQQEDSAVYLCASSPSRTGKSGQYFGPGTRLTVT.

The chain couples TRBV7-2 to TRBJ2-6. Germline V CDR1 and CDR2: SGHTA, FQGNSA. This CDR3 has 13 residues. The CDR3 loop reads CASSSPRANVLTF. Filled out from reference TRBV7-2 and TRBJ2-6, the complete variable domain reads GAGVSQSPSNKVTEKGKDVELRCDPISGHTALYWYRQSLGQGLEFLIYFQGNSAPDKSGLPSDRFSAERTGGSVSTLTIQRTQQEDSAVYLCASSSPRANVLTFGAGSRLTVL.

The chain has TRBV12-3 or TRBV12-4 and TRBJ2-5; TCRdb's D call of TRBD1 is untestable without DNA. The CDR3 runs to 15 residues. The CDR3 sequence is CASSLGAGGGETQYF.

The rearrangement links TRBV7-8 to TRBJ2-3. Per germline, CDR1 SGHVS and CDR2 FQNEAQ. The CDR3 extends over 13 amino acids. CDR3 sequence reads: CASSLEGLDTQYF.